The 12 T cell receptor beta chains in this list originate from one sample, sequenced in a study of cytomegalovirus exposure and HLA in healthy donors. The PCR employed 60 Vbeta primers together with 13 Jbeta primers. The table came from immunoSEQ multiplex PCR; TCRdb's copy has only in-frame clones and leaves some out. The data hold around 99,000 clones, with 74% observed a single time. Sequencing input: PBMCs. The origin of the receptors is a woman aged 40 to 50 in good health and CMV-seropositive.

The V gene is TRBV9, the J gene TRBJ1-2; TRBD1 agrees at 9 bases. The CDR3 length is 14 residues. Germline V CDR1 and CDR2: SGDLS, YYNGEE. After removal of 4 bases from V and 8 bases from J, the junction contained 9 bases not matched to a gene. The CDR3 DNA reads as TGTGCCAGCAGCATAACGGGACAGGGAGGCGGCTACACCTTC. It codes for CASSITGQGGGYTF.

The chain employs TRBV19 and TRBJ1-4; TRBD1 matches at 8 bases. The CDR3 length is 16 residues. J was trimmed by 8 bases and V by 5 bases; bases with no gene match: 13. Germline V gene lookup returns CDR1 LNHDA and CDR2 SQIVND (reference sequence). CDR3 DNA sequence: TGTGCCAGTAGTCCGGGGGTCGGACAGGGCCGGGAAAAACTGTTTTTT. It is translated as CASSPGVGQGREKLFF.

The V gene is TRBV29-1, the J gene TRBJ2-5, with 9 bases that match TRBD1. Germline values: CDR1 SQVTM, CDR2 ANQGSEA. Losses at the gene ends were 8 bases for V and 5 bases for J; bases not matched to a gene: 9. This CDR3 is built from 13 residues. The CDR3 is CSTGDRGRETQYF. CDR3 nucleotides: TGCAGCACGGGTGACAGGGGGAGGGAGACCCAGTACTTC.

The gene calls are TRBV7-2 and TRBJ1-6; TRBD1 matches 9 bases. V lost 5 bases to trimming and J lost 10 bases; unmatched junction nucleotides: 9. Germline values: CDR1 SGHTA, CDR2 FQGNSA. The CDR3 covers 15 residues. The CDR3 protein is CASSPRQGVESPLHF. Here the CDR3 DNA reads TGTGCCAGCAGCCCAAGACAGGGGGTAGAGTCACCCCTCCACTTT.

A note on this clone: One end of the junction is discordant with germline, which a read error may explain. The CDR3 DNA reads TGTGCCAGCAGTGGACACGGTGGGGATTATGGCTACGCCTTC. This gives the protein CASSGHGGDYGYAF. This sequence joins TRBV6-5 and TRBJ1-2, with a tentative D call TRBD1 (5 bases). This CDR3 comprises 14 residues. Per the germline V gene, CDR1 is MNHEY and CDR2 is SVGAGI.

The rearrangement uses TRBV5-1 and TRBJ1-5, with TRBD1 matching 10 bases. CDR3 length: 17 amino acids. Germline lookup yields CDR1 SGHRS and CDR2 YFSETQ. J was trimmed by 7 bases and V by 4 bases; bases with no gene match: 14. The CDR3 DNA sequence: TGCGCCAGCAGCCCAGGCGGTGGACAGGGGGTAGGCCAGCCCCAGCATTTT. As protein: CASSPGGGQGVGQPQHF.

In DNA form, the CDR3 reads TGTGCCAGCATCTGGACAGGGAACACTGAAGCTTTCTTT. Translated, it gives CASIWTGNTEAFF. The chain links TRBV7-2 to TRBJ1-1, with 7 bases matching TRBD1. The V and J ends lost 7 bases and 1 base, in that order; junction bases with no gene match: 3. Per the germline V gene, CDR1 is SGHTA and CDR2 is FQGNSA. The CDR3 totals 13 residues.

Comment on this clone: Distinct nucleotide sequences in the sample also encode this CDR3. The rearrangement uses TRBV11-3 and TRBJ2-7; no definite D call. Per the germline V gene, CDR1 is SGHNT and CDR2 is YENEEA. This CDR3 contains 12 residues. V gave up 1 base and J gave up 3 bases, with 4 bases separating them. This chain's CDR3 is CASSLGSYEQYF. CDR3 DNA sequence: TGTGCCAGCAGCTTAGGCAGCTACGAGCAGTACTTC.

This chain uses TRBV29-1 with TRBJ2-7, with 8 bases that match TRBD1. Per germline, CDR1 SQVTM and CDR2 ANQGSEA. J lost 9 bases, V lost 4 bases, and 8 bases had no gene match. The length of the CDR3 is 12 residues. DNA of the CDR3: TGCAGCGTTGTGGACAGGGATTTATGGCAGTACTTC. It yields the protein CSVVDRDLWQYF.

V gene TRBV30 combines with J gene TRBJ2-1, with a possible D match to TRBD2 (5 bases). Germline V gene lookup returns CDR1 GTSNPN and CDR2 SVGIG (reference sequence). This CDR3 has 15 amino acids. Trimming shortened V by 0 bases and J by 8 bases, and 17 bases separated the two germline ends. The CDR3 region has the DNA TGTGCCTGGAGTGTAATTTCACTAGTAGGCTATGAGCAGTTCTTC. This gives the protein CAWSVISLVGYEQFF. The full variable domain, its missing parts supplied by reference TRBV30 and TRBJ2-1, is SQTIHQWPATLVQPVGSPLSLECTVEGTSNPNLYWYRQAAGRGLQLLFYSVGIGQISSEVPQNLSASRPQDRQFILSSKKLLLSDSGFYLCAWSVISLVGYEQFFGPGTRLTVL.

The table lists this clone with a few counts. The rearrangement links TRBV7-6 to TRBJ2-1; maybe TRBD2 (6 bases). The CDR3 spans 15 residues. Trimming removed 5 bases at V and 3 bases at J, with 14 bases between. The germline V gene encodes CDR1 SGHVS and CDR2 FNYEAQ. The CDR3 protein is CASSHGTPFYNEQFF. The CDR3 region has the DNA TGTGCCAGCAGCCACGGGACTCCCTTCTACAATGAGCAGTTCTTC.

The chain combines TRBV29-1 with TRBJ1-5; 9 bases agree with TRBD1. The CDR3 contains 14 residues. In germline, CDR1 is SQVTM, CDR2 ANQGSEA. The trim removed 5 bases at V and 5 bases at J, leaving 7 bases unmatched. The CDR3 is CSVMTGGVDQPQHF. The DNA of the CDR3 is TGCAGCGTTATGACAGGGGGAGTTGATCAGCCCCAGCATTTT.